Each of the 15 T cell receptor beta chains below was sequenced from the same sample in a study of shared clonotypes between healthy human individuals. Terminally differentiated effector memory CD45RA+ cells were excluded from the naive CD8 cells, which were CD45RO-negative and positively selected for CCR7. Sequencing used immunoSEQ multiplex PCR; TCRdb keeps in-frame clones, though not all of them. The sample holds about 2.2 million clones, roughly 91% seen once. The sequenced sample consisted of naive CD8+ T cells from PBMCs. These receptors all stem from a man aged 18 to 30 in good health. Some clones in this sample may be carry-over from other donors' samples.

V is TRBV9 and J is TRBJ1-3; D not resolved. Germline loops: CDR1 SGDLS, CDR2 YYNGEE. This CDR3 has 15 residues. The V end lost 3 bases, the J end lost 9 bases, and 19 bases lay between the germline ends. DNA for the CDR3: TGTGCCAGCAGCGCCCCGTGGCAGGATGATGGCACCATATATTTT. This codes for CASSAPWQDDGTIYF.

On this clone itself: This specimen includes other DNA sequences encoding the same CDR3. This chain uses TRBV7-9 with TRBJ1-2; D possibly corresponds to TRBD1 (5 bases). The germline CDR1 and CDR2 sequences are SEHNR and FQNEAQ (reference sequence). Trimming cost V 4 bases and J 0 bases, with 9 bases left between them. This CDR3 has 14 residues. CDR3 amino acids: CASSSATANYGYTF. The CDR3 DNA sequence: TGTGCCAGCAGCTCTGCGACAGCTAACTATGGCTACACCTTC.

Comment on this clone: The identical CDR3 is also encoded by other nucleotide sequences in the sample. V usage is TRBV7-2 and J usage is TRBJ1-1; D gene uncertain. The germline V gene has CDR1 SGHTA and CDR2 FQGNSA. V lost 6 bases, J lost 8 bases, and 10 bases lay in between. The CDR3 is made up of 11 amino acids. The CDR3 region is CASSPPGEAFF. CDR3 DNA sequence: TGTGCCAGCAGTCCCCCCGGGGAAGCTTTCTTT.

The chain links TRBV9 to TRBJ2-1, with D hard to call. The ends were cut back, 3 bases at V and 11 bases at J, with 12 bases in the middle. Germline values: CDR1 SGDLS, CDR2 YYNGEE. The CDR3 covers 12 residues. CDR3 protein: CASSEDGRKQFF. The CDR3 DNA is TGTGCCAGCAGCGAGGACGGCCGTAAGCAGTTCTTC.

The rearrangement joins TRBV14 to TRBJ1-1; D unresolved. The germline V and J ends were trimmed by 4 bases and 1 base, with 10 bases remaining between them. The CDR3 covers 14 residues. The germline V gene has CDR1 SGHDN and CDR2 FVKESK. The CDR3 region has the DNA TGTGCCAGCAGCCCACGCCTTGGGAACACTGAAGCTTTCTTT. It yields the protein CASSPRLGNTEAFF.

The chain joins TRBV13 to TRBJ2-7, with unresolved D. In germline, CDR1 is PRHDT, CDR2 FYEKMQ (reference sequence). V was clipped by 3 bases and J by 2 bases, with 8 bases between them. The CDR3 runs to 13 residues. The CDR3 sequence: CASSFGSTYEQYF. CDR3 coding DNA: TGTGCCAGCAGCTTTGGCTCCACCTACGAGCAGTACTTC. The complete variable domain, with remaining parts taken from reference TRBV13 and TRBJ2-7, reads AAGVIQSPRHLIKEKRETATLKCYPIPRHDTVYWYQQGPGQDPQFLISFYEKMQSDKGSIPDRFSAQQFSDYHSELNMSSLELGDSALYFCASSFGSTYEQYFGPGTRLTVT.

The chain couples TRBV2 to TRBJ2-7; 10 bases agree with TRBD1. The CDR3 is made up of 13 amino acids. CDR1 and CDR2 from the germline V gene are SNHLY and FYNNEI. V lost 7 bases, J lost 4 bases, and 4 bases stayed unmatched. CDR3 sequence: CASKPGQGYEQYF. The CDR3 coding sequence is TGTGCCAGCAAACCGGGACAGGGGTACGAGCAGTACTTC. Complete variable domain (other parts from reference TRBV2 and TRBJ2-7): EPEVTQTPSHQVTQMGQEVILRCVPISNHLYFYWYRQILGQKVEFLVSFYNNEISEKSEIFDDQFSVERPDGSNFTLKIRSTKLEDSAMYFCASKPGQGYEQYFGPGTRLTVT.

The rearrangement links TRBV4-1 to TRBJ2-1, with D possibly TRBD1 on 6 matching bases. Germline V lookup: CDR1 MGHRA, CDR2 YSYEKL. The V and J ends lost 3 bases and 2 bases respectively, with 17 bases between them. This CDR3 region has 17 residues. The CDR3 is CASSQTPGAEAYNEQFF. CDR3 in DNA: TGCGCCAGCAGCCAGACGCCAGGGGCAGAAGCCTACAATGAGCAGTTCTTC.

The chain couples TRBV6-5 to TRBJ2-7, with unresolved D. V lost 0 bases to trimming and J lost 4 bases, with 13 bases between them. Germline CDR1 is MNHEY and CDR2 is SVGAGI. The CDR3 sequence is 15 residues long. The CDR3 sequence: CASSYSRANHYEQYF. The DNA of the CDR3 is TGTGCCAGCAGTTACTCCCGAGCCAATCATTACGAGCAGTACTTC.

V usage is TRBV27 and J usage is TRBJ1-1, with 9 bases fitting TRBD1. Germline CDR1 MNHEY, CDR2 SMNVEV (reference sequence). V shed 11 bases, J shed 1 base, and the junction held 8 bases outside the gene matches. The CDR3 runs 14 residues. The CDR3 nucleotides are TGTGCCTCCCGGGACAGGGTATGGAACACTGAAGCTTTCTTT. Its translation: CASRDRVWNTEAFF.

V is TRBV23-1 and J is TRBJ2-1, with 11 bases that match TRBD1. TRBV23-1 is an ORF, with its function uncertain. The CDR3 extends over 15 amino acids. Germline trimming cut 7 bases from V and 7 bases from J; bases unmatched to any gene: 9. As DNA, the CDR3 is TGCGCCAGCACAGCTTGGACAGGGGGCGTGAATGAGCAGTTCTTC. Protein sequence: CASTAWTGGVNEQFF.

This chain links TRBV9 with TRBJ2-1; no clear D. Between the trimmed V and J ends, which lost 3 bases and 9 bases, there was a span of 7 bases. CDR1 is SGDLS, CDR2 YYNGEE, per germline. This CDR3 region has 11 residues. CDR3 in amino acids: CASSALIEQFF. CDR3 nucleotide sequence: TGTGCCAGCAGCGCCCTGATTGAGCAGTTCTTC.

V is TRBV30 and J is TRBJ2-2; D may be TRBD2 (5 bases). Germline V CDR1 and CDR2: GTSNPN, SVGIG (reference sequence). Trimming removed 3 bases from V and 8 bases from J, with 13 bases in between. This CDR3 is built from 13 residues. CDR3 bases: TGTGCCTGGAGAGCGACGGGAACGGGGGAGCTGTTTTTT. Encoded protein: CAWRATGTGELFF. The full variable domain, in which reference TRBV30 and TRBJ2-2 provide the parts outside the CDR3, is SQTIHQWPATLVQPVGSPLSLECTVEGTSNPNLYWYRQAAGRGLQLLFYSVGIGQISSEVPQNLSASRPQDRQFILSSKKLLLSDSGFYLCAWRATGTGELFFGEGSRLTVL.

CDR3 in DNA: TGTGCCAGCAGCTTAGGGCGGTCCACAGATACGCAGTATTTT. As protein: CASSLGRSTDTQYF. The rearrangement links TRBV11-2 to TRBJ2-3; the D is unclear. The germline CDR1 and CDR2 sequences are SGHAT and FQNNGV. V was shortened by 1 base and J by 2 bases, with 7 bases between the two germline ends. The CDR3 extends over 14 amino acids.

This clone has more than one count but fewer than ten. V usage is TRBV9 and J usage is TRBJ2-1; possibly TRBD2 for D (6 bases). In germline, CDR1 is SGDLS, CDR2 YYNGEE. The CDR3 has 15 amino acids. Trimming removed 0 bases at V and 5 bases at J, with 12 bases between. As DNA, the CDR3 is TGTGCCAGCAGCGTAGGGCTAGCGATGAACAATGAGCAGTTCTTC. The encoded protein is CASSVGLAMNNEQFF.